One sample yielded the 5 T cell receptor beta chains listed below, sequenced in a study of T cells in lung cancer brain metastases. Profiling relied on immunoSEQ multiplex PCR, and the TCRdb table lists in-frame clones only, not all of them. The sample lists 2,000 or so clones, 85% to 90% occurring once. Sequences were obtained from tumor tissue from a brain metastasis. The receptors derive from a woman aged 50 to 65 with non-small cell lung cancer that had spread to the brain.

J is TRBJ1-5 and V is TRBV11-2; no definite D call. This CDR3 contains 13 residues. Looked up from germline, CDR1 is SGHAT and CDR2 is FQNNGV. V lost 1 base and J lost 8, with 9 bases in between. The CDR3 protein is CASSLGAYEPQHF. The CDR3 nucleotides are TGTGCCAGCAGCTTAGGAGCCTATGAGCCCCAGCATTTT.

This chain connects TRBV7-7 to TRBJ2-3; D is possibly TRBD1 or TRBD2 (5 bases each). Germline V CDR1 and CDR2: SSHAT, FNYEAQ (reference sequence). The CDR3 covers 14 residues. The V end lost 5 bases, the J end lost 1 base, and 10 bases lay between the germline ends. This CDR3 is CASSAVGGTDTQYF. In nucleotides, the CDR3 is TGTGCCAGCAGCGCCGTGGGGGGCACAGATACGCAGTATTTT. Based on the CDR3 plus reference TRBV7-7 and TRBJ2-3, the full variable domain is GAGVSQSPRYKVTKRGQDVTLRCDPISSHATLYWYQQALGQGPEFLTYFNYEAQPDKSGLPSDRFSAERPEGSISTLTIQRTEQRDSAMYRCASSAVGGTDTQYFGPGTRLTVL.

The chain joins TRBV4-2 to TRBJ1-1, with D perhaps TRBD1 (6 bases). V was clipped by 0 bases and J by 0 bases, with 8 bases between them. The CDR3 runs to 15 residues. Per the germline V gene, CDR1 is LGHNA and CDR2 is YNFKEQ. In DNA form, the CDR3 reads TGTGCCAGCAGCCAAGATGAGGGGGTGAACACTGAAGCTTTCTTT. Amino acids: CASSQDEGVNTEAFF.

The chain has TRBV7-2 and TRBJ2-7; perhaps TRBD2 as D (5 bases). The ends were cut back, 2 bases at V and 2 bases at J, with 13 bases in the middle. This CDR3 has 15 amino acids. CDR1 SGHTA and CDR2 FQGNSA come from the germline V gene. CDR3 sequence (DNA): TGTGCCAGCAGCTTAAGAAGCGGCCGACCCTACGAGCAGTACTTC. It translates to CASSLRSGRPYEQYF. Drawing the rest from reference TRBV7-2 and TRBJ2-7, the complete variable domain is GAGVSQSPSNKVTEKGKDVELRCDPISGHTALYWYRQSLGQGLEFLIYFQGNSAPDKSGLPSDRFSAERTGGSVSTLTIQRTQQEDSAVYLCASSLRSGRPYEQYFGPGTRLTVT.

As to this clone: One end of the junction fails to match germline, which may point to a read error. This chain uses TRBV30 with TRBJ2-6; possibly TRBD2 for D (6 bases). The germline CDR1 and CDR2 sequences are GTSNPN and SVGIG (reference sequence). The CDR3 length is 14 residues. The CDR3 is CAWSWEAGANVLIF. In nucleotides, the CDR3 is TGTGCCTGGAGTTGGGAGGCTGGGGCCAACGTCCTGATTTTC.